The rows below give T cell receptor beta chains drawn from one sample of a study of T cell changes during pregnancy in multiple sclerosis. Profiling relied on immunoSEQ multiplex PCR, and the TCRdb table lists in-frame clones only, not all of them. This sample has about 50,000 clones, with 85% to 95% found just once. This material consisted of CD4+ T cells from peripheral blood mononuclear cells, taken after pregnancy. These receptors all come from a female donor in good health, enrolled as a control in a pregnancy study. The CDR3 runs from the conserved cysteine through the conserved F or W. Fields, in order: J gene, V gene, CDR3 protein.

>TRBJ1-2|TRBV7-2
CASSPGRGQGITF
>TRBJ2-1|TRBV7-2
CASSLAPTSGKFDEQFF
>TRBJ1-5|TRBV7-2
CASSNRLNQPQHF
>TRBJ2-7|TRBV7-9
CASSLDYYEQYF
>TRBJ1-2|TRBV5-4
CASSLTDSGYTF
>TRBJ2-2|TRBV7-9
CASSLYHRENTGELFF
>TRBJ2-5|TRBV11-2
CASSLSPGGGGETQYF
>TRBJ2-5|TRBV2
CASSVLLQETQYF
>TRBJ2-3|TRBV19
CASCPDWGSGSTDTQYF
>TRBJ1-1|TRBV7-7
CASSLEGRVTENTEAFF
>TRBJ2-5|TRBV6-1
CASSLYRGGQETQYF
>TRBJ2-1|TRBV4-2
CASSQTSGGAYNEQFF
>TRBJ1-5|TRBV5-1
CASSLDWGGNQPQHF
>TRBJ1-2|TRBV19
CASRPQGKDSYGYTF
>TRBJ2-1|TRBV6-5
CASSLRGQRNNEQFF
>TRBJ2-7|TRBV2
CASRDGTRSGEQYF
>TRBJ2-7|TRBV28
CASSPWTSGPYEQYF
>TRBJ1-5|TRBV6-1
CASSGWTGRLSNQPQHF
>TRBJ2-4|TRBV7-8
CASSSRDIQYF
>TRBJ2-7|TRBV2
CASRGGREQYF
>TRBJ1-2|TRBV6-5
CASRGGDRVYGYTF
>TRBJ2-5|TRBV6-5
CASSRTSRETQYF
>TRBJ2-1|TRBV29-1
CSVVRVAGPNEQFF
>TRBJ1-1|TRBV19
CASSIGQMNTEAFF
>TRBJ1-4|TRBV6-1
CASKTGQTNEKLFF
>TRBJ2-7|TRBV5-4
CASSLGLAGASYEQYF
>TRBJ1-1|TRBV9
CASSPELGSEAFF
>TRBJ1-6|TRBV2
CASSSGGAYNSPLHF
>TRBJ1-2|TRBV28
CASSLLTDNYGYTF
>TRBJ2-1|TRBV30
CAWKSPESYNEQFF
>TRBJ1-5|TRBV6-1
CASSEFGSGTLQQPQHF
>TRBJ1-3|TRBV6-6
CASRWGPDSGNTIYF
>TRBJ1-2|TRBV30
CAWSVIELSYGYTF
>TRBJ1-2|TRBV18
CASSGQTTGEHGYTF
>TRBJ1-5|TRBV10-2
CASSEEAGGGRPQHF
>TRBJ2-7|TRBV11-2
CASSYRTGMSYEQYF
>TRBJ1-2|TRBV7-6
CASSGQTGGNYGYTF
>TRBJ2-1|TRBV7-2
CASSHRTSVYNEQFF
>TRBJ1-6|TRBV5-1
CASSLRGDRGVGSYNSPLHF
>TRBJ2-1|TRBV7-2
CASSAHGGGAYNEQFF
>TRBJ2-2|TRBV6-5
CASRLTGFTGELFF
>TRBJ1-3|TRBV5-6
CASSLVGQGALSGNTIYF
>TRBJ1-4|TRBV30
CAWSAVEGGKLFF